The present TCR beta chain was sequenced within a study of blood T cells in healthy people across ages. Study-level results: Conclusively comparing naive with antigen-experienced cells was impossible with unsorted PBMCs.

A second about 7 to 11 cycle PCR used barcoded and J-beta primers. TCRdb independently ran MiXCR on the 5' RACE reads; one entry per CDR3 protein. Of some 290,000 distinct CDR3 sequences in the sample, less than 30% were seen once. The CDR3 consists of 16 residues. V lost 1 base, J lost 6 bases, and 16 bases lay in between. Germline V gene lookup returns CDR1 LGHNA and CDR2 YNFKEQ. In this sample, this clonotype turned up a few times. Its antigen is unknown. Material: blood. The rearrangement uses TRBV4-2 and TRBJ2-1; a weak D match, TRBD2 (6 bases). The TCR sequence derives from a woman in her sixties or seventies in good health. CDR3 amino acids: CASSQVPGRAGNEQFF. The CDR3 DNA reads as TGTGCCAGCAGCCAAGTACCCGGGAGAGCAGGCAATGAGCAGTTCTTC.